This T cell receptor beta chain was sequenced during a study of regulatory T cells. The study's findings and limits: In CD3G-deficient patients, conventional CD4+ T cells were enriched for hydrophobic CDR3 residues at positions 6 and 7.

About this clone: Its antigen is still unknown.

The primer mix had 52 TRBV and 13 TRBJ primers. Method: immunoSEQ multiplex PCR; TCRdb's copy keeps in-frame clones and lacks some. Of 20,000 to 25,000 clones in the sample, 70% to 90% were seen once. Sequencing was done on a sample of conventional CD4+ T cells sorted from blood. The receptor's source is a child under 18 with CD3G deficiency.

The chain's CDR3 is CATPVHQPQHF. Written as DNA, the CDR3 is TGTGCCACCCCAGTTCATCAGCCCCAGCATTTT. J is TRBJ1-5 and V is TRBV6-4, with no clear D. The CDR3 consists of 11 residues. The V end was cut by 10 bases, the J end by 5 bases, with 9 bases between. Germline values: CDR1 MRHNA, CDR2 SNTAGT.